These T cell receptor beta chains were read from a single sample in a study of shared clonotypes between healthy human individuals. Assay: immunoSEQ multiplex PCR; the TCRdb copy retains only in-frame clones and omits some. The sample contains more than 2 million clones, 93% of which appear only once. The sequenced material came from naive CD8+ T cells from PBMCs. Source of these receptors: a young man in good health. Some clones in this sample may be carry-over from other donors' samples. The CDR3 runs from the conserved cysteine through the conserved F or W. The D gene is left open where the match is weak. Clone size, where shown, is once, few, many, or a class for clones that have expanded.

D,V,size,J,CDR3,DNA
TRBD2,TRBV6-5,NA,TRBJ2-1,CASSNGLAGDDEQFF,TGTGCCAGCAGTAACGGCCTAGCGGGAGACGATGAGCAGTTCTTC
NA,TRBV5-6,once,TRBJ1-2,CASSYLRGLANYGYTF,TGTGCCAGCAGCTACCTGCGGGGGTTAGCTAACTATGGCTACACCTTC
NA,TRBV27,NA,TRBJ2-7,CASSMNRVPYEQYF,TGTGCCAGCAGTATGAACAGGGTCCCCTACGAGCAGTACTTC
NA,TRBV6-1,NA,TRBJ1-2,CASSEWIRGKDGYTF,TGTGCCAGCAGTGAATGGATCCGGGGGAAAGATGGCTACACCTTC
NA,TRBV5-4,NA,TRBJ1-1,CASSFTGSSEAFF,TGTGCCAGCAGCTTTACAGGGTCCTCTGAAGCTTTCTTT
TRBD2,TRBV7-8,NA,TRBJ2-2,CASSTTSFVGGELFF,TGTGCCAGCAGCACGACTAGCTTCGTGGGCGGGGAGCTGTTTTTT
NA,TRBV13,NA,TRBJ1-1,CASSAGPPEAFF,TGTGCCAGCAGCGCGGGCCCCCCTGAAGCTTTCTTT
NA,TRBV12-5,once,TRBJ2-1,CASGQGSGNEQFF,TGTGCTAGTGGCCAGGGGAGTGGCAATGAGCAGTTCTTC
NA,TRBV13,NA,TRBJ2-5,CASSLTPQETQYF,TGTGCCAGCAGCTTAACTCCTCAAGAGACCCAGTACTTC
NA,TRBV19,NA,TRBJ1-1,CASSIKLGDTEAFF,TGTGCCAGTAGTATCAAGCTCGGAGACACTGAAGCTTTCTTT
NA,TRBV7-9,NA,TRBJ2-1,CASSAEFWSSYNEQFF,TGTGCCAGCAGCGCCGAGTTTTGGAGCTCCTACAATGAGCAGTTCTTC
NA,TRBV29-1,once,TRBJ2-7,CSVRAPMGYEQYF,TGCAGCGTTCGGGCACCGATGGGCTACGAGCAGTACTTC
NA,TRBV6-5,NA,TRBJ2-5,CASSYSSSRSETQYF,TGTGCCAGCAGTTACTCGAGTTCCAGGTCTGAGACCCAGTACTTC
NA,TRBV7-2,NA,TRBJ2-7,CASSLGGGSYEQYF,TGTGCCAGCAGCTTAGGGGGAGGCTCCTACGAGCAGTACTTC
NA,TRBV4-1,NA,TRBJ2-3,CASSTRADTQYF,TGCGCCAGCAGCACCCGGGCTGATACGCAGTATTTT
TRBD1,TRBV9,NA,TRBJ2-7,CASSVAGQGPYEQYF,TGTGCCAGCAGCGTAGCGGGACAGGGACCCTACGAGCAGTACTTC
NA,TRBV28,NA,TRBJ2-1,CASSLPSDNEQFF,TGTGCCAGCAGTTTACCCTCAGACAATGAGCAGTTCTTC
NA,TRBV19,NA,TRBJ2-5,CASAYRTEQETQYF,TGTGCCAGTGCCTACAGGACAGAGCAAGAGACCCAGTACTTC
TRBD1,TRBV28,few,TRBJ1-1,CASSLGTAEAFF,TGTGCCAGCAGTTTAGGGACAGCCGAAGCTTTCTTT
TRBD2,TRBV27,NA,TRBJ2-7,CASTVAGDYEQYF,TGTGCCAGTACCGTAGCGGGAGACTACGAGCAGTACTTC
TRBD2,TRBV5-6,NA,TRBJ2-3,CASSGQAMGTSGRWDTQYF,TGTGCCAGCAGTGGACAGGCCATGGGGACTAGCGGGAGGTGGGATACGCAGTATTTT
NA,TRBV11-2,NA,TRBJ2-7,CASSSGRLGNEQYF,TGTGCCAGCAGTTCTGGACGGCTCGGGAACGAGCAGTACTTC
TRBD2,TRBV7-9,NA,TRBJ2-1,CASSFSGRSDEQFF,TGTGCCAGCAGCTTTAGCGGGAGGAGCGATGAGCAGTTCTTC
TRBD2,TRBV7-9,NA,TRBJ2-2,CASSAQTSGSPTGELFF,TGTGCCAGCAGCGCCCAGACTAGCGGGAGCCCCACCGGGGAGCTGTTTTTT
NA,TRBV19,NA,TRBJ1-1,CASSTAGDANTEAFF,TGTGCCAGTAGTACCGCAGGGGATGCGAACACTGAAGCTTTCTTT
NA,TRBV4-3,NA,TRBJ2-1,CASSQEIGYNEQFF,TGCGCCAGCAGCCAAGAAATTGGGTACAATGAGCAGTTCTTC
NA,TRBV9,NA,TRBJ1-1,CASSVGKHGGGTEAFF,TGTGCCAGCAGCGTAGGAAAACACGGTGGCGGCACTGAAGCTTTCTTT
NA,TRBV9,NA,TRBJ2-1,CASSPGNNEQFF,TGTGCCAGCAGCCCCGGGAACAATGAGCAGTTCTTC
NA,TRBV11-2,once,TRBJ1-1,CASSLVRNTEAFF,TGTGCCAGCAGCTTAGTTCGGAACACTGAAGCTTTCTTT
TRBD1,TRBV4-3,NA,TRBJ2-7,CASSQRQGTYEQYF,TGCGCCAGCAGCCAACGACAGGGGACCTACGAGCAGTACTTC
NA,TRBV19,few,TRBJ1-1,CASSFFGWDTEAFF,TGTGCCAGCAGCTTTTTCGGGTGGGACACTGAAGCTTTCTTT
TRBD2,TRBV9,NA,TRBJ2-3,CASSERVAGLVADTQYF,TGTGCCAGCAGCGAGAGGGTAGCGGGATTAGTCGCAGATACGCAGTATTTT
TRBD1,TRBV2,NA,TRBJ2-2,CASSEGTGNTGELFF,TGTGCCAGCAGTGAAGGGACAGGGAACACCGGGGAGCTGTTTTTT
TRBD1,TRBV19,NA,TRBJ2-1,CASSIIGLGQGYNEQFF,TGTGCCAGTAGTATAATAGGATTGGGACAGGGTTACAATGAGCAGTTCTTC
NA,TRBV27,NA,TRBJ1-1,CASRKGGTEAFF,TGTGCCAGCAGGAAGGGGGGGACTGAAGCTTTCTTT
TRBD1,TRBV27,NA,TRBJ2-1,CASFLRGQGFNNEQFF,TGTGCCAGCTTCCTGAGAGGACAGGGATTCAACAATGAGCAGTTCTTC
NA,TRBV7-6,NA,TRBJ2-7,CASSLSQGYVYEQYF,TGTGCCAGCAGCTTATCGCAGGGTTACGTCTACGAGCAGTACTTC
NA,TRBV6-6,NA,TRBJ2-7,CASSYPGSSYEQYF,TGTGCCAGCAGTTACCCCGGCAGTTCCTACGAGCAGTACTTC